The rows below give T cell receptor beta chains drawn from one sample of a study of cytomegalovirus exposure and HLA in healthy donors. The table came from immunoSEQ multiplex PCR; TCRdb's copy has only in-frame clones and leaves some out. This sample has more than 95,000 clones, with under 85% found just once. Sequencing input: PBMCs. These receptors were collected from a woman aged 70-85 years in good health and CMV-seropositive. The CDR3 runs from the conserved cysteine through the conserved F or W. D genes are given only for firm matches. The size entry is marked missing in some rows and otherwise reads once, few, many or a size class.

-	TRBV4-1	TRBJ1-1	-	CASSRMGGGMNTEAFF	TGCGCCAGCAGCCGCATGGGGGGGGGAATGAACACTGAAGCTTTCTTT
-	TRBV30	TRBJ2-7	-	CAWSASVTYEQYF	TGTGCCTGGAGCGCATCGGTTACCTACGAGCAGTACTTC
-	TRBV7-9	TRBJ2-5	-	CASSLGGGVGTQYF	TGTGCCAGCAGCTTAGGGGGGGGCGTAGGGACCCAGTACTTC
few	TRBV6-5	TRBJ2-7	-	CASTRGLAGYEQYF	TGTGCCAGCACCAGGGGGCTAGCGGGGTACGAGCAGTACTTC
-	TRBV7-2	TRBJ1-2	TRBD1	CASSLGVGQRPPNYGYTF	TGTGCCAGCAGTCTAGGGGTGGGACAGAGGCCTCCCAACTATGGCTACACCTTC
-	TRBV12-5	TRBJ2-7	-	CASGLAPRDYPGAEYF	TGTGCTAGTGGTTTGGCCCCCCGGGACTACCCAGGGGCTGAGTACTTC
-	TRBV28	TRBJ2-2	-	CASSLYTGELFF	TGTGCCAGCAGTCTGTACACCGGGGAGCTGTTTTTT
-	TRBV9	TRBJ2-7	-	CASSPRQSSYEQYF	TGTGCCAGCAGCCCCCGACAGAGCTCCTACGAGCAGTACTTC
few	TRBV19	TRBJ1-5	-	CASRTGDRPQHF	TGTGCCAGTAGGACGGGGGATCGGCCCCAGCATTTT
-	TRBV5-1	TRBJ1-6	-	CASSLVTGGGNSPLHF	TGCGCCAGCAGCTTGGTCACAGGAGGAGGGAATTCACCCCTCCACTTT
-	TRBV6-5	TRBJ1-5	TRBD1	CASSYNGQGTQPQHF	TGTGCCAGCAGTTATAATGGACAGGGGACTCAGCCCCAGCATTTT
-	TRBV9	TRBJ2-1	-	CASSVGSWGSGEQFF	TGTGCCAGCAGCGTAGGATCATGGGGTAGCGGTGAGCAGTTCTTC
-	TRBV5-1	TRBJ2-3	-	CASSSAGTPDPTDTQYF	TGCGCCAGCAGCTCCGCCGGGACTCCGGATCCCACAGATACGCAGTATTTT
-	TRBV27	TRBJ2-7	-	CATRDTSYEQYF	TGTGCCACCCGGGACACCTCCTACGAGCAGTACTTC
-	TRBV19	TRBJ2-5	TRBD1	CASSPTRGRKRDSKLETQYF	TGTGCCAGTAGCCCGACAAGGGGCAGAAAAAGGGACAGTAAATTAGAGACCCAGTACTTC
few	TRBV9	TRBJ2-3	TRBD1	CASSFSLRQGLSTDTQYF	TGTGCCAGCAGCTTTTCCCTCCGACAGGGTTTAAGTACAGATACGCAGTATTTT
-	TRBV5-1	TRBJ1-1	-	CASSLAFRGTLNTEAFF	TGCGCCAGCAGCTTGGCCTTCAGGGGTACCCTGAACACTGAAGCTTTCTTT
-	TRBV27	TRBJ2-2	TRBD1	CASSFLDRGYTGELFF	TGTGCCAGCAGTTTTTTGGACAGGGGTTACACCGGGGAGCTGTTTTTT
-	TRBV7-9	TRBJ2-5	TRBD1	CASSLGDRLGETQYF	TGTGCCAGCAGCCTCGGGGACAGGCTAGGAGAGACCCAGTACTTC
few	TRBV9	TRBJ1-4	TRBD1	CASTFKDRQGQKLFF	TGTGCCAGCACGTTTAAGGATAGACAGGGTCAAAAACTGTTTTTT
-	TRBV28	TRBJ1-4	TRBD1	CASSLGQGARSANEKLFF	TGTGCCAGCAGCCTGGGACAGGGGGCGCGATCGGCTAATGAAAAACTGTTTTTT
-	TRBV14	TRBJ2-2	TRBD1	CASSRIGDSANTGELFF	TGTGCCAGCAGCCGGATAGGGGACAGCGCGAACACCGGGGAGCTGTTTTTT
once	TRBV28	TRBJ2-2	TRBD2	CASRAGDYSGELFF	TGTGCCAGCAGAGCGGGAGATTATTCCGGGGAGCTGTTTTTT
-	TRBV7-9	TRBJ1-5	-	CASSLADQPQHF	TGTGCCAGCAGCTTGGCTGATCAGCCCCAGCATTTT
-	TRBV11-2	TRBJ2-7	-	CASSLVASEAYEQYF	TGTGCCAGCAGCTTAGTAGCTAGCGAGGCCTACGAGCAGTACTTC
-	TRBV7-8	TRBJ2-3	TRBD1	CASSLLRDRDFRTDTQYF	TGTGCCAGCAGCTTACTCCGGGACAGGGACTTCCGCACAGATACGCAGTATTTT
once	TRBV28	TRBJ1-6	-	CASSPLQGMDSPLHF	TGTGCCAGCAGTCCGTTACAGGGTATGGATTCACCCCTCCACTTT
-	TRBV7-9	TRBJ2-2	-	CASSLLAGLWDTGELFF	TGTGCCAGCAGCTTACTTGCGGGGCTCTGGGACACCGGGGAGCTGTTTTTT
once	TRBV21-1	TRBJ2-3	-	CASTREGQGDTQYF	TGTGCCAGCACCCGGGAGGGCCAAGGAGATACGCAGTATTTT
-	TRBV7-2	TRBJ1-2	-	CASSLIVGLANYGYTF	TGTGCCAGCAGCTTAATTGTTGGACTCGCTAACTATGGCTACACCTTC
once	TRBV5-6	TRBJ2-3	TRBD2	CASSFGGGLSSTDTQYF	TGTGCCAGCAGCTTTGGGGGGGGACTGTCCAGCACAGATACGCAGTATTTT
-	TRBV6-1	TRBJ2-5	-	CASSEGGGRITQYF	TGTGCCAGCAGTGAAGGGGGCGGACGTATTACCCAGTACTTC
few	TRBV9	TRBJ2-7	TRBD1	CASSISGTGAYEQYF	TGTGCCAGCAGCATATCCGGGACAGGGGCCTACGAGCAGTACTTC
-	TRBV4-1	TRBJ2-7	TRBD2	CASSPIAGASYEQYF	TGCGCCAGCAGCCCTATAGCGGGGGCCTCCTACGAGCAGTACTTC
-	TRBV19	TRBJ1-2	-	CASSIARENYGYTF	TGTGCCAGTAGTATTGCTCGGGAGAACTATGGCTACACCTTC
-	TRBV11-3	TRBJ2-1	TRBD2	CASSFISGSSSYNEQFF	TGTGCCAGCAGCTTTATTAGCGGGAGTAGCTCCTACAATGAGCAGTTCTTC
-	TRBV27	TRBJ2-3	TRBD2	CASRLAGGPSDTQYF	TGTGCCAGCAGGCTAGCGGGGGGGCCGTCAGATACGCAGTATTTT
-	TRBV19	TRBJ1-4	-	CASSTRGADEKLFF	TGTGCCAGTAGTACGCGGGGGGCTGATGAAAAACTGTTTTTT
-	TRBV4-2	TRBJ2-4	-	CASSQDPENIQYF	TGTGCCAGCAGCCAAGATCCGGAAAACATTCAGTACTTC
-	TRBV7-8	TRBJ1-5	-	CASSRSGDGPQHF	TGTGCCAGCAGCCGCTCAGGGGATGGGCCCCAGCATTTT
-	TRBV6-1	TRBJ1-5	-	CASSGASQPQHF	TGTGCCAGCAGTGGCGCAAGTCAGCCCCAGCATTTT
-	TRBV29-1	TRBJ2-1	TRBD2	CSARPFTSGRVNEQFF	TGCAGCGCCCGACCTTTTACTAGCGGGAGAGTCAATGAGCAGTTCTTC
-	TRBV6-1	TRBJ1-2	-	CASSEARVFGYTF	TGTGCCAGCAGTGAAGCGAGGGTCTTTGGCTACACCTTC
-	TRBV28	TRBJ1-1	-	CASSLPQGGIEAFF	TGTGCCAGCAGTCTTCCCCAGGGAGGCATAGAAGCTTTCTTT
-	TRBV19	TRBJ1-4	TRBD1	CASSRQGNEKLFF	TGTGCCAGTAGTAGACAGGGGAATGAAAAACTGTTTTTT
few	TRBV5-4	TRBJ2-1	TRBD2	CASSSGTSGTSSYNEQFF	TGTGCCAGCAGCTCGGGGACTAGCGGGACATCGTCCTACAATGAGCAGTTCTTC